This TCR beta chain comes out of a study of beta chain features in type 1 diabetes. The CDR3 has 15 amino acids. Germline CDR1 and CDR2: SGHAT and FQNNGV. V lost 0 bases and J lost 7, with 10 bases in between. Every single donor gave one heparinised blood draw, and these averaged about 116 mL. Since all of the isolated RNA was reverse transcribed, expressed TCRB transcripts were what got sequenced. Deep immunoSEQ sequencing covered naive, central memory and regulatory T cell samples. The table came from immunoSEQ multiplex PCR; TCRdb's copy has only in-frame clones and leaves some out. The sample contains about 410,000 clones, approximately 15% of which appear only once.

Specimen: naive CD4+ T cells from blood. This receptor was taken from a man aged 30 to 45 in good health. The chain combines TRBV11-2 with TRBJ1-6, with no clear D. The CDR3 here is CASSLDPLWNSPLHF. The CDR3 nucleotides read TGTGCCAGCAGCTTAGACCCACTTTGGAATTCACCCCTCCACTTT.